This is a list of T cell receptor beta chains from one sample in a study of CD8 T cells in Susac syndrome. TCRdb called the immunoSEQ multiplex PCR reads again in MiXCR, with one record for every CDR3 protein. This repertoire shows under 200,000 distinct CDR3 sequences, approximately 95% found once; its top ten account for 0.15% to 0.2%. Sequencing input: CD8+ T cells from PBMCs. The receptors derive from a human donor with multiple sclerosis. CDR3s include the opening cysteine and the closing phenylalanine or tryptophan. The order of the fields is J gene, V gene, clone size, D gene, CDR3 DNA, CDR3 protein. D genes are given only for firm matches. A clone size is listed for some rows: how often the clone was seen (once, few, many), or a class if it is expanded.

j_gene: TRBJ1-2; v_gene: TRBV28; abundance: .; d_gene: .; CDR3nt: TGTGCCAGCAGTTTAGTGGGCTCGACGTCGATATATGGCTACACCTTC; CDR3aa: CASSLVGSTSIYGYTF
j_gene: TRBJ1-1; v_gene: TRBV12-3/TRBV12-4; abundance: .; d_gene: .; CDR3nt: TGTGCCAGCAGTTTTACAGGGAACACTGAAGCTTTCTTT; CDR3aa: CASSFTGNTEAFF
j_gene: TRBJ2-5; v_gene: TRBV7-9; abundance: .; d_gene: .; CDR3nt: TGTGCCAGCAGCCCAGCCCCGAGGGGAGAGACCCAGTACTTC; CDR3aa: CASSPAPRGETQYF
j_gene: TRBJ2-7; v_gene: TRBV2; abundance: .; d_gene: .; CDR3nt: TGTGCCAGCACAGAAGGAACCTACGAGCAGTACTTC; CDR3aa: CASTEGTYEQYF
j_gene: TRBJ2-3; v_gene: TRBV24-1; abundance: once; d_gene: TRBD2; CDR3nt: TGTGCCACCAGTGATCGACTAGCTGCAGATACGCAGTATTTT; CDR3aa: CATSDRLAADTQYF
j_gene: TRBJ2-7; v_gene: TRBV15; abundance: .; d_gene: TRBD2; CDR3nt: TGTGCCACCAGCAGTGACATCGGGGCGGGAGGAAACAACGAGCAGTACTTC; CDR3aa: CATSSDIGAGGNNEQYF
j_gene: TRBJ2-5; v_gene: TRBV29-1; abundance: once; d_gene: .; CDR3nt: TGCAGCGTTGAAGTGCCTGGGGGAGAGACCCAGTACTTC; CDR3aa: CSVEVPGGETQYF
j_gene: TRBJ2-5; v_gene: TRBV9; abundance: .; d_gene: TRBD2; CDR3nt: TGTGCCAGCAGCGACCCGGGAGGCAGGGTGGAATCGGAGACCCAGTACTTC; CDR3aa: CASSDPGGRVESETQYF
j_gene: TRBJ2-7; v_gene: TRBV27; abundance: .; d_gene: TRBD1; CDR3nt: TGTGCCAGCAGTGTCGGGACAGGGGGCCGATACGAGCAGTACTTC; CDR3aa: CASSVGTGGRYEQYF
j_gene: TRBJ2-3; v_gene: TRBV9; abundance: once; d_gene: .; CDR3nt: TGTGCCAGCAGCGTAGGTGTAGCGGTCCCAGATACGCAGTATTTT; CDR3aa: CASSVGVAVPDTQYF
j_gene: TRBJ2-5; v_gene: TRBV7-6; abundance: .; d_gene: .; CDR3nt: TGTGCCAGCAGCTCCAAGATACTCCCGCGGGAGACCCAGTACTTC; CDR3aa: CASSSKILPRETQYF
j_gene: TRBJ2-7; v_gene: TRBV7-9; abundance: .; d_gene: .; CDR3nt: TGTGCCAGCAGCGCGCCAGGGACAAGTAACTACGAGCAGTACTTC; CDR3aa: CASSAPGTSNYEQYF
j_gene: TRBJ2-1; v_gene: TRBV7-8; abundance: .; d_gene: .; CDR3nt: TGTGCCAGCAGCTCGGCAGGGAATCATGAGCAGTTCTTC; CDR3aa: CASSSAGNHEQFF
j_gene: TRBJ1-1; v_gene: TRBV6-2/TRBV6-3; abundance: .; d_gene: .; CDR3nt: TGTGCCAGCAGTTGGGACCGTAAATCCGGAGGGACTGAAGCTTTCTTT; CDR3aa: CASSWDRKSGGTEAFF
j_gene: TRBJ2-7; v_gene: TRBV5-6; abundance: .; d_gene: TRBD2; CDR3nt: TGTGCCAGCAGCTTAGAAGGATCGGGAGGGCCCTCTTACGAGCAGTACTTC; CDR3aa: CASSLEGSGGPSYEQYF
j_gene: TRBJ2-7; v_gene: TRBV14; abundance: .; d_gene: TRBD1; CDR3nt: TGTGCCAGCAGCCCAGGGGGACAGGGCTACGAGCAGTACTTC; CDR3aa: CASSPGGQGYEQYF
j_gene: TRBJ2-1; v_gene: TRBV11-2; abundance: .; d_gene: .; CDR3nt: TGTGCCAGCAGGACTATGGGGGATGAGCAGTTCTTC; CDR3aa: CASRTMGDEQFF
j_gene: TRBJ2-7; v_gene: TRBV7-2; abundance: .; d_gene: TRBD2; CDR3nt: TGTGCCAGCAGCTTAGGCGGCGGGAGGGCCGACGAGCAGTACTTC; CDR3aa: CASSLGGGRADEQYF
j_gene: TRBJ2-7; v_gene: TRBV9; abundance: .; d_gene: .; CDR3nt: TGTGCCAGCAGCGTCACGGCAGGGCCCACCTACGAGCAGTACTTC; CDR3aa: CASSVTAGPTYEQYF
j_gene: TRBJ2-3; v_gene: TRBV4-1; abundance: .; d_gene: TRBD2; CDR3nt: TGCGCCAGCAGCCCAGAGACTAGCGGGGGCACAGATACGCAGTATTTT; CDR3aa: CASSPETSGGTDTQYF
j_gene: TRBJ2-7; v_gene: TRBV5-1; abundance: once; d_gene: TRBD1; CDR3nt: TGCGCCAGCAGCTGGACAGGATTCGGAGAGCAGTACTTC; CDR3aa: CASSWTGFGEQYF
j_gene: TRBJ2-7; v_gene: TRBV11-2; abundance: .; d_gene: .; CDR3nt: TGTGCCAGCTTCTCGGACGTCTCCAGCGAGCAGTACTTC; CDR3aa: CASFSDVSSEQYF
j_gene: TRBJ2-2; v_gene: TRBV29-1; abundance: .; d_gene: TRBD2; CDR3nt: TGCACCGCGGGACTAGCGGGAGCGCTAACCGGGGAGCTGTTTTTT; CDR3aa: CTAGLAGALTGELFF
j_gene: TRBJ1-2; v_gene: TRBV12-3/TRBV12-4; abundance: .; d_gene: .; CDR3nt: TGTGCCACCGGGGGCGCGTATGGCTACACCTTC; CDR3aa: CATGGAYGYTF
j_gene: TRBJ2-1; v_gene: TRBV28; abundance: once; d_gene: .; CDR3nt: TGTGCCAGCAGCTCCAGGGTATTCGATGAGCAGTTCTTC; CDR3aa: CASSSRVFDEQFF
j_gene: TRBJ2-2; v_gene: TRBV7-8; abundance: .; d_gene: TRBD2; CDR3nt: TGTGCCAGCAGGAGGGAGGGAAATCCCGCCGGGGAGCTGTTTTTT; CDR3aa: CASRREGNPAGELFF
j_gene: TRBJ2-5; v_gene: TRBV9; abundance: .; d_gene: .; CDR3nt: TGTGCCAGCAGCGTACGTTATCGGACAGCCCAAGAGACCCAGTACTTC; CDR3aa: CASSVRYRTAQETQYF
j_gene: TRBJ2-1; v_gene: TRBV24-1; abundance: .; d_gene: TRBD1; CDR3nt: TGTGCCACCAGTGATACCGGGACAGGACTGGGAAATGAGCAGTTCTTC; CDR3aa: CATSDTGTGLGNEQFF
j_gene: TRBJ2-3; v_gene: TRBV7-2; abundance: .; d_gene: .; CDR3nt: TGTGCCAGCAGGGCATTGACAGATACGCAGTATTTT; CDR3aa: CASRALTDTQYF
j_gene: TRBJ2-4; v_gene: TRBV14; abundance: once; d_gene: .; CDR3nt: TGTGCCAGCAGCCAATCAGGCGGTAATAGAGCCAAAAACATTCAGTACTTC; CDR3aa: CASSQSGGNRAKNIQYF
j_gene: TRBJ2-7; v_gene: TRBV27; abundance: .; d_gene: .; CDR3nt: TGTGCCAGCTTTGGACACAGCGGCGAGCAGTACTTC; CDR3aa: CASFGHSGEQYF
j_gene: TRBJ2-5; v_gene: TRBV27; abundance: .; d_gene: TRBD1; CDR3nt: TGTGCCAGCAGTTCCATACCCCCGGGACAGCAAGAGACCCAGTACTTC; CDR3aa: CASSSIPPGQQETQYF
j_gene: TRBJ2-3; v_gene: TRBV9; abundance: .; d_gene: TRBD1; CDR3nt: TGTGCCAGCAGCACTTCAGGGGGCAGGACAGATACGCAGTATTTT; CDR3aa: CASSTSGGRTDTQYF
j_gene: TRBJ2-1; v_gene: TRBV6-5; abundance: once; d_gene: .; CDR3nt: TGTGCCAGCAGTTACTCGAATGGGAATGAGCAGTTCTTC; CDR3aa: CASSYSNGNEQFF
j_gene: TRBJ2-1; v_gene: TRBV7-3; abundance: .; d_gene: TRBD2; CDR3nt: TGTGCCAGCAGCTTAAGCGGGGGACCCAATGAGCAGTTCTTC; CDR3aa: CASSLSGGPNEQFF
j_gene: TRBJ2-7; v_gene: TRBV28; abundance: .; d_gene: .; CDR3nt: TGTGCCTCTTCCTTAGGCCGCGGGACAGAGCAGTACTTC; CDR3aa: CASSLGRGTEQYF
j_gene: TRBJ2-1; v_gene: TRBV2; abundance: .; d_gene: .; CDR3nt: TGTGCCAGCAGTGAAAGCGCCTACAATGAGCAGTTCTTC; CDR3aa: CASSESAYNEQFF
j_gene: TRBJ1-2; v_gene: TRBV29-1; abundance: .; d_gene: .; CDR3nt: TGCAGCGCCCGCCCGGGGGGTTTGGAAGGCTACACCTTC; CDR3aa: CSARPGGLEGYTF
j_gene: TRBJ2-7; v_gene: TRBV6-5; abundance: .; d_gene: .; CDR3nt: TGTGCCAGCACCTTCAAATGTCCCGAGCAGTACTTC; CDR3aa: CASTFKCPEQYF